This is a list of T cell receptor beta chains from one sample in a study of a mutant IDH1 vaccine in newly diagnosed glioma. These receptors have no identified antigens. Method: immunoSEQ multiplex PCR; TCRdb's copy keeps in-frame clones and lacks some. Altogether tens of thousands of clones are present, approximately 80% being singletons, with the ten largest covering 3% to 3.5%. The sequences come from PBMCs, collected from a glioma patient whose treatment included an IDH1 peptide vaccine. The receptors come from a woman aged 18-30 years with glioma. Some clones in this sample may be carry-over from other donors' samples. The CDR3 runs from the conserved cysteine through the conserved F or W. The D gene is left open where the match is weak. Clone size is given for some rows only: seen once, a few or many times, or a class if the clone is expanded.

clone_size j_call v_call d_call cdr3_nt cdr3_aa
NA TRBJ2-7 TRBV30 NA TGTGCCTGGAGTGTATTCCAGGGTTGGATCTTC CAWSVFQGWIF
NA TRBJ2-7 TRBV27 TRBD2 TGTGCCAGCGGAGCGGGAGTCCCCTACGAGCAGTACTTC CASGAGVPYEQYF
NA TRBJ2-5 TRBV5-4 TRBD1 TGTGCCAGCAGCTTCGGGACAGGGGACGGCGAGACCCAGTACTTC CASSFGTGDGETQYF
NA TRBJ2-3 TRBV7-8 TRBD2 TGTGCCAGCAGCTTAAGGCCGACTAGCGGTGTCACAGATACGCAGTATTTT CASSLRPTSGVTDTQYF
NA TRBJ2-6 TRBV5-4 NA TGTGCCAGCAGCTTTGCAGGGCTCTTCTCTGGGGCCAACGTCCTGACTTTC CASSFAGLFSGANVLTF
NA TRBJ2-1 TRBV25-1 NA TGTGCCAGCAGTAACCCGACAGGAGGCTCTTACAATGAGCAGTTCTTC CASSNPTGGSYNEQFF
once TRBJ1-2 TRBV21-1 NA TGTGCCAGCAGCATTACACAGGGGGGGATAAACTATGGCTACACCTTC CASSITQGGINYGYTF
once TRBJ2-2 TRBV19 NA TGTGCCAGTAAGGTATCGAAAAACACCGGGGAGCTGTTTTTT CASKVSKNTGELFF
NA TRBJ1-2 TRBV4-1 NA TGCGCCAGCAGCCAAGATACCAAGGCGAGCCCGGACCAACTCTATGGCTACACCTTC CASSQDTKASPDQLYGYTF
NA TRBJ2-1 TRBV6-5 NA TGTGCCAGCAGTTACTTCCTCGGTGGCTCCTACAATGAGCAGTTCTTC CASSYFLGGSYNEQFF
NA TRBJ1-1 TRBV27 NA TGTGCCAGCAGCAGGCGAGAACGGAACACTGAAGCTTTCTTT CASSRRERNTEAFF
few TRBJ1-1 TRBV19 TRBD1 TGTGCCAGTAGTGCCCGATCGTTCGGGACAGACTTCGCTTTCTTT CASSARSFGTDFAFF
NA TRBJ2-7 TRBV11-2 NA TGTGCCAGCAGCTTATGGACACAGGGCTACGAGCAGTACTTC CASSLWTQGYEQYF
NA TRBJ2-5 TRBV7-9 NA TGTGCCAGCAGCCCGAGGGACGGAGTACCCTACTTC CASSPRDGVPYF
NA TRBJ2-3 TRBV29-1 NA TGCAGCGTATGGGGATACACAGATACGCAGTATTTT CSVWGYTDTQYF
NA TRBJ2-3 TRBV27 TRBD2 TGTGCCAGCATCTTACTAGCGGGAGGCACAGATACGCAGTATTTT CASILLAGGTDTQYF
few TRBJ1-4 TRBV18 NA TGTGCCAGCTCACCTTCAGATGCAACTAATGAAAAACTGTTTTTT CASSPSDATNEKLFF
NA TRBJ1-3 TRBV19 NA TGTGCCAGTAGTATCCCCGGGGTCACCTCTGGAAACACCATATATTTT CASSIPGVTSGNTIYF
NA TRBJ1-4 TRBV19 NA TGTGCCAGTAAGAGGGCAGGGGTAGTGACTGGCGAAAAACTGTTTTTT CASKRAGVVTGEKLFF
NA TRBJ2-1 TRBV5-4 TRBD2 TGTGCCAGCAGCTCAGCGGGGGCGGAGCAGTTCTTC CASSSAGAEQFF
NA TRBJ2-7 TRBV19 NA TGTGCCAGTAGTATAGGGAGCTCCTACGAGCAGTACTTC CASSIGSSYEQYF
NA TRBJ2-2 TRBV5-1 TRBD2 TGCGCCAGCACGACGCGGGAGTACCCCGGGGAGCTGTTTTTT CASTTREYPGELFF
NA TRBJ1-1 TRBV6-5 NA TGTGCCAGCAGTCCTCAGGGAGCGAACACTGAAGCTTTCTTT CASSPQGANTEAFF
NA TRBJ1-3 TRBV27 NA TGTGCCAGCAGTCCAACTGGCTCTGGAAACGCCATATATTTT CASSPTGSGNAIYF
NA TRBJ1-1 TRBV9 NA TGTGCCAGCAGCGTAGGAGGGGTAGACACTGAAGCTTTCTTT CASSVGGVDTEAFF
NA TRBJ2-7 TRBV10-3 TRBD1 TGTGCCATCGCTTCGGGACAGGGGCCCTACGAGCAGTACTTC CAIASGQGPYEQYF
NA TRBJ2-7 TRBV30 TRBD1 TGTGCCTGGAGTTTACAGGGGGTCGAGCAGTACTTC CAWSLQGVEQYF
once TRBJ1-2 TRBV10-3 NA TGTGCCATCAGTGGGGGGGAACTTCCCTTACCCCGAGCTAACTATGGCTACACCTTC CAISGGELPLPRANYGYTF
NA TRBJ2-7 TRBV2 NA TGTGCCAGCAGTGAAGGACCTTCCTACGAGCAGTACTTC CASSEGPSYEQYF
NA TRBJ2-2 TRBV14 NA TGTGCCAGCAGCCAAGAACTGTCCTATGTTACCGGGGAGCTGCTTTTT CASSQELSYVTGELLF
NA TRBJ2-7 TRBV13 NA TGTGCCAGCAGCCGAGGCCGTGGGGGCCGCTCCCGGGAGCAGTACTTC CASSRGRGGRSREQYF
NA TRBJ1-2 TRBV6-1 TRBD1 TGTGCCAGCAGTGCCTCACAGGGGAACTATGGCTACACCTTC CASSASQGNYGYTF
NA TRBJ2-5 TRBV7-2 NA TGTGCCAGCAGCTCCGACAGGTACCAAGAGACCCAGTACTTC CASSSDRYQETQYF
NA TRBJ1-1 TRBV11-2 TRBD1 TGTGCCAGCAGCTTAGAAGGGCTGTTAGGACAGGGTGCTTTCTTT CASSLEGLLGQGAFF
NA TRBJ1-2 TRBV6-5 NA TGTGCCAGCAGGGCGGGGGGCCGCTATGGCTACACCTTC CASRAGGRYGYTF
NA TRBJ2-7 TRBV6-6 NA TGTGCCAGCAGTTACTCAAGGCACTACGAGCAGTACTTC CASSYSRHYEQYF
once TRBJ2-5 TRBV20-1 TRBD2 TGCGGGGGGGGACTCGCAGAGACCCAGTACTTC CGGGLAETQYF
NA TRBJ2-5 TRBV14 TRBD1 TGTGCCAGCAGCCTCAGGGGGCAGGCGGGGGAGACCCAGTACTTC CASSLRGQAGETQYF
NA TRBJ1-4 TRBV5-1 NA TGCGCCAGCCGAACGGGGGGGATTAATGAAAAACTGTTTTTT CASRTGGINEKLFF
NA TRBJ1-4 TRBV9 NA TGTGCCAGCAGCGTAGGGGGAGGGATTAATGAAAAACTGTTTTTT CASSVGGGINEKLFF
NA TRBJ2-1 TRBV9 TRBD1 TGTGCCAGCAGCACCCGGGACAGGCCCTACAATGAGCAGTTCTTC CASSTRDRPYNEQFF
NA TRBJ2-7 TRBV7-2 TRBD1 TGTGCCAGCAGCCCAGGGACAGGGAAACAGTACTTC CASSPGTGKQYF
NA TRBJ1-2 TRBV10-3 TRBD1 TGTGCCATCAGTGAGGGACAGGGGGCTAACTATGGCTACACCTTC CAISEGQGANYGYTF
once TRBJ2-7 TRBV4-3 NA TGCGCCAGCAGCCAAGACTTGGCAGCTACCTACGAGCAGTACTTC CASSQDLAATYEQYF
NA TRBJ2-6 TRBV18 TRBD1 TGTGCCAGCTCACCATTCTTCGGACAGGCCTCCTCTGGGGCCAACGTCCTGACTTTC CASSPFFGQASSGANVLTF
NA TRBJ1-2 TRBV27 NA TGTGCCAGCAGTTTCAAAAGGGTCGGGGGCTACACCTTC CASSFKRVGGYTF
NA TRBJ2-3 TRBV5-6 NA TGTGCCAGCAGCCCCAGGGCTGAAATCTTCCGCGATACGCAGTATTTT CASSPRAEIFRDTQYF
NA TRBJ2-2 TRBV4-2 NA TGTGCCAGCAGCCTTAGGGGGGGGGTTACGAACACCGGGGAGCTGTTTTTT CASSLRGGVTNTGELFF
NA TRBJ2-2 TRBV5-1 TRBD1 TGCGCCAGCAGCTTGGAGACGGACAGGGGGAACACCGGGGAGCTGTTTTTT CASSLETDRGNTGELFF
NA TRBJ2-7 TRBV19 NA TGTGCCAGTAGTAATACAGGGTCGGCCTACGAGCAGTACTTC CASSNTGSAYEQYF
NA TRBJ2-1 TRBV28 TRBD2 TGTGCCAGCAGCGCACCGGGACTAGGGGGGAATGAGCAGTTCTTC CASSAPGLGGNEQFF
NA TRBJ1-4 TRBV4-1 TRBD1 TGCGCCAGCAGTCCCGGACAGGGGTTTGTAAAACTGTTTTTT CASSPGQGFVKLFF
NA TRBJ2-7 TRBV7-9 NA TGTGCCAGCAGCTCATACTTGGGGCTAGTTGAATACGAGCAGTACTTC CASSSYLGLVEYEQYF
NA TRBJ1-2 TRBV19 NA TGTGCCAGTAGTATGACAGGCCCATCGGGCTACACCTTC CASSMTGPSGYTF
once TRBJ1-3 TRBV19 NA TGTGCCAGTAGTATTTCGGGGACACGTCGCTCTGGAAACACCATATATTTT CASSISGTRRSGNTIYF